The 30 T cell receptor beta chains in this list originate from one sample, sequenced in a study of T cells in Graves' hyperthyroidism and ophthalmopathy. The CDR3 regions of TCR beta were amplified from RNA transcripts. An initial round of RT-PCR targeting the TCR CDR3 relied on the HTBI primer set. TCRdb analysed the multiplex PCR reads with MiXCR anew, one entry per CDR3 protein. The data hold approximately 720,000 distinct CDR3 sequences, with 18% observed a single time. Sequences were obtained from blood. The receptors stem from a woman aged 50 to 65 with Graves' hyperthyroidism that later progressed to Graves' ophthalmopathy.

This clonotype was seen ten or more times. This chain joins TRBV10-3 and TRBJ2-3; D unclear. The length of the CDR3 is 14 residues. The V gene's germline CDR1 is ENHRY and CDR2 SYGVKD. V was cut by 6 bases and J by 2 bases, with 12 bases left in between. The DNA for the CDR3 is TGTGCCATCAGGTCCACGAGTAACACAGATACGCAGTATTTT. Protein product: CAIRSTSNTDTQYF.

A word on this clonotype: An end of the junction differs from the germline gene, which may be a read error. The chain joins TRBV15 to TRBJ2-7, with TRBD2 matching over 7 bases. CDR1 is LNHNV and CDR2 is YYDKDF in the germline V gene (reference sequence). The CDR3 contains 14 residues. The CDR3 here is CVTSKFPTSSEQYF. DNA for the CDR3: TGTGTCACCAGCAAATTCCCGACTAGCAGCGAGCAGTACTTC.

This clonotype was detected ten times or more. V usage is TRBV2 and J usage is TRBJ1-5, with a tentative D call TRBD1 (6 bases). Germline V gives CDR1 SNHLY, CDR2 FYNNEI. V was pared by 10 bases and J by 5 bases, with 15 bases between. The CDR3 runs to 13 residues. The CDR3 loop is CATMENRDQPQHF. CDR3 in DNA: TGTGCCACAATGGAGAACAGGGATCAGCCCCAGCATTTT.

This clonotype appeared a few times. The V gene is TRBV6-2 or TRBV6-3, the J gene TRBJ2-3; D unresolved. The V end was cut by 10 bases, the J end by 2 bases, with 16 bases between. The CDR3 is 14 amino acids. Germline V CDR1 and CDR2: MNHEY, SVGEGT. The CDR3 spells CATSPGLDTDTQYF. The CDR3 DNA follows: TGTGCCACCTCCCCCGGGCTCGACACAGATACGCAGTATTTT.

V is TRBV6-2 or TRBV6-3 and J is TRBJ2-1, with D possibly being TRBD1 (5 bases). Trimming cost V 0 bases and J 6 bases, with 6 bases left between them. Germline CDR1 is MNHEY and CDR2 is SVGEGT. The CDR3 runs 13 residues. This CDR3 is CASSYSTANEQFF. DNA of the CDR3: TGTGCCAGCAGTTACTCGACAGCCAATGAGCAGTTCTTC.

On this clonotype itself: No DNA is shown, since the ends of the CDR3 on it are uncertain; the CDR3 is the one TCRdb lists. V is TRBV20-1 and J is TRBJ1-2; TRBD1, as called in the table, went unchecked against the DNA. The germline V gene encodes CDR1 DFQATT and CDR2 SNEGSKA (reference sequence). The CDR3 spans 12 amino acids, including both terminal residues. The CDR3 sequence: CSPETATYGCTF.

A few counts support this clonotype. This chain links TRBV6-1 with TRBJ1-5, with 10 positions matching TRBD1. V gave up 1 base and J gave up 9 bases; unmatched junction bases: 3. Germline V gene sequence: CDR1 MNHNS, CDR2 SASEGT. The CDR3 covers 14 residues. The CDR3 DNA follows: TGTGCCAGCAGTGAAGGACAGGGGGCATGGCCCCAGCATTTT. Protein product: CASSEGQGAWPQHF.

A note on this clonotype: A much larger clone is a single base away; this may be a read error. The CDR3 spells CTSSLEGKMNTEAFF. For the CDR3, the DNA is TGTACCAGCAGCTTAGAAGGGAAAATGAACACTGAAGCTTTCTTT. The genes are TRBV7-2 and TRBJ1-1; unclear D gene. This CDR3 region has 15 residues. CDR1 SGHTA and CDR2 FQGNSA come from the germline V gene. Trimming shortened V by 1 base and J by 0 bases, and 9 bases separated the two germline ends.

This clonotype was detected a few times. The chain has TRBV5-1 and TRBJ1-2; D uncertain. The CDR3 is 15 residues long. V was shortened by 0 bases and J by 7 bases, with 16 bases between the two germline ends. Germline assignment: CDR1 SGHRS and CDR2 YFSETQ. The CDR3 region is CASSLDGQAPTGYTF. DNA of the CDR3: TGCGCCAGCAGCTTGGATGGGCAGGCCCCAACTGGCTACACCTTC.

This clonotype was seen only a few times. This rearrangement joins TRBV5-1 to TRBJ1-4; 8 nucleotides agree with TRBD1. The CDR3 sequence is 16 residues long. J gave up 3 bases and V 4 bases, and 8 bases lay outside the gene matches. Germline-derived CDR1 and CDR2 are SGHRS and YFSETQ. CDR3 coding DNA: TGCGCCAGCAGCCACGGACAGGGTTCGGCTAATGAAAAACTGTTTTTT. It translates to CASSHGQGSANEKLFF.

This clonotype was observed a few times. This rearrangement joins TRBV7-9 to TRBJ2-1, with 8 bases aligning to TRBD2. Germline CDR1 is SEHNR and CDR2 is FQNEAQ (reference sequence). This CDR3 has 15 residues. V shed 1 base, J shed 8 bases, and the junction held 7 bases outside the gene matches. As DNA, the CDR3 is TGTGCCAGCAGCTTAGATTCGGGGGGGCACCATGAGCAGTTCTTC. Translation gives CASSLDSGGHHEQFF.

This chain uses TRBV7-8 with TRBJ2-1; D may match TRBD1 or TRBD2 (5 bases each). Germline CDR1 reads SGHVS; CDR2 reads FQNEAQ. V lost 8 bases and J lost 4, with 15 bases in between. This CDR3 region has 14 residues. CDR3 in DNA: TGTGCCAGCGGCATGGGGGTGCCGTACAATGAGCAGTTCTTC. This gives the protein CASGMGVPYNEQFF. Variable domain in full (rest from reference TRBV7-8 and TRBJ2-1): GAGVSQSPRYKVAKRGQDVALRCDPISGHVSLFWYQQALGQGPEFLTYFQNEAQLDKSGLPSDRFFAERPEGSVSTLKIQRTQQEDSAVYLCASGMGVPYNEQFFGPGTRLTVL.

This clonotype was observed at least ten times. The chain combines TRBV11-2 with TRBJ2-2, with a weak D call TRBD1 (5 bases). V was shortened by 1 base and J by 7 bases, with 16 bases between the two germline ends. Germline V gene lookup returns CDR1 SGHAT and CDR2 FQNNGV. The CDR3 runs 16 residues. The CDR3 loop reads CASSLAERGFSGELFF. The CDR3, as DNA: TGTGCCAGCAGCTTAGCTGAAAGGGGCTTCAGCGGGGAGCTGTTTTTT. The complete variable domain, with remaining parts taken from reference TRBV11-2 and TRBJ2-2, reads EAGVAQSPRYKIIEKRQSVAFWCNPISGHATLYWYQQILGQGPKLLIQFQNNGVVDDSQLPKDRFSAERLKGVDSTLKIQPAKLEDSAVYLCASSLAERGFSGELFFGEGSRLTVL.

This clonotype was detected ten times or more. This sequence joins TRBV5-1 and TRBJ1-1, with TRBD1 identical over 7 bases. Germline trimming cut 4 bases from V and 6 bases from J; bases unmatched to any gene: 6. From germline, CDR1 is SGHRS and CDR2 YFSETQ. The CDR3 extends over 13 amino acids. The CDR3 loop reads CASSRTGDAEAFF. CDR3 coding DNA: TGCGCCAGCAGCAGAACAGGGGACGCTGAAGCTTTCTTT.

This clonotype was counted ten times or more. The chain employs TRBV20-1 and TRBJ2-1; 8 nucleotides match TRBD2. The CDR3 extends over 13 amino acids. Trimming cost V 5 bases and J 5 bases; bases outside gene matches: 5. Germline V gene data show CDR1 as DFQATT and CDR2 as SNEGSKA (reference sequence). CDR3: CSAVAGFNNEQFF. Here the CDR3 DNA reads TGCAGTGCTGTAGCGGGATTTAACAATGAGCAGTTCTTC.

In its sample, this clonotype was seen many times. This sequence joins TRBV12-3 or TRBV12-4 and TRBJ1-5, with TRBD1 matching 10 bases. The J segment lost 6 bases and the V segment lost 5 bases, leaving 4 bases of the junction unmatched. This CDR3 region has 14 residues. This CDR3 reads CASSRQGASQPQHF. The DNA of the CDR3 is TGTGCCAGCAGTCGACAGGGGGCATCTCAGCCCCAGCATTTT.

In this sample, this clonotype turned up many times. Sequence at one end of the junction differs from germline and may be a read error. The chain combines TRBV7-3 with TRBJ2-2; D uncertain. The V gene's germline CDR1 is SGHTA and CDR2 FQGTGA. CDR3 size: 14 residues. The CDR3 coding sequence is TGTGCCAGCAGCCTCTACACGAAAACCGGGGAGCTGTTTTTT. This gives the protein CASSLYTKTGELFF.

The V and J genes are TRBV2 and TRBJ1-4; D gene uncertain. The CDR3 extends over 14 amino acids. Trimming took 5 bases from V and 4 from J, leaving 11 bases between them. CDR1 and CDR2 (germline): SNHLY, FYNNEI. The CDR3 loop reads CASSKVRNNEKLFF. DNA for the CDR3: TGTGCCAGCAGTAAGGTCAGAAATAATGAAAAACTGTTTTTT. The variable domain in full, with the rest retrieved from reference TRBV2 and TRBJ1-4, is EPEVTQTPSHQVTQMGQEVILRCVPISNHLYFYWYRQILGQKVEFLVSFYNNEISEKSEIFDDQFSVERPDGSNFTLKIRSTKLEDSAMYFCASSKVRNNEKLFFGSGTQLSVL.

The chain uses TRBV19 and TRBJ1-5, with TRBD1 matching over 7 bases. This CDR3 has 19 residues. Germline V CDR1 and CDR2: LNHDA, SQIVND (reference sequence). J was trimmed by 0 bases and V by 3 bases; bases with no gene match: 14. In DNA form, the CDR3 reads TGTGCCAGTAGTATTATTTATGGGGGGGACAGCACTAGCAATCAGCCCCAGCATTTT. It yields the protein CASSIIYGGDSTSNQPQHF.

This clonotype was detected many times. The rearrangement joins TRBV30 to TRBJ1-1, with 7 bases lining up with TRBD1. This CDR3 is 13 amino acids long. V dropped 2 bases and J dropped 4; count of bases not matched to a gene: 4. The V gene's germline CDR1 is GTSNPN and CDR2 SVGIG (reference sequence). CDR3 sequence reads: CAWSLTGPTEAFF. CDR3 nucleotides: TGTGCCTGGAGTTTGACAGGGCCCACTGAAGCTTTCTTT.

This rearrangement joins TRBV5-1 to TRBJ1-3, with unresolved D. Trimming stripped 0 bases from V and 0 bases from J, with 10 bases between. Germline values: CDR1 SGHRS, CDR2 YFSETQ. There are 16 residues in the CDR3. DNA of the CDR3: TGCGCCAGCAGCTTGGCCGACGGAAGCTCTGGAAACACCATATATTTT. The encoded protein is CASSLADGSSGNTIYF.

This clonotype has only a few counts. CDR3 in amino acids: CAWISSGGHRDEQYF. In DNA, the CDR3 is TGTGCCTGGATTTCTAGCGGGGGCCACCGGGACGAGCAGTACTTC. This sequence joins TRBV30 and TRBJ2-7; 10 nucleotides match TRBD2. Per the germline V gene, CDR1 is GTSNPN and CDR2 is SVGIG (reference sequence). The CDR3 is 15 residues long. Trimming removed 4 bases from V and 5 bases from J; junction bases left unmatched: 11.

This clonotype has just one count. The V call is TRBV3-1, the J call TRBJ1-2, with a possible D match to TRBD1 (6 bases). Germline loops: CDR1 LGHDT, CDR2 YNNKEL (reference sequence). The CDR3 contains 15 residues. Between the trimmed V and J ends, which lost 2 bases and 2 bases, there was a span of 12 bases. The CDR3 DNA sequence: TGTGCCAGCAGCCAACTGGGGGCCGGGAACTATGGCTACACCTTC. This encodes CASSQLGAGNYGYTF. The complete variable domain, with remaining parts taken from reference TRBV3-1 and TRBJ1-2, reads DTAVSQTPKYLVTQMGNDKSIKCEQNLGHDTMYWYKQDSKKFLKIMFSYNNKELIINETVPNRFSPKSPDKAHLNLHINSLELGDSAVYFCASSQLGAGNYGYTFGSGTRLTVV.

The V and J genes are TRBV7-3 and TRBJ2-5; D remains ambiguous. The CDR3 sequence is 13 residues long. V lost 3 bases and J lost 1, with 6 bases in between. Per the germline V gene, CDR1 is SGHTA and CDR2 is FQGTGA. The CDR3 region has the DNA TGTGCCAGCAGCTTTAAGGTCCAAGAGACCCAGTACTTC. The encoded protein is CASSFKVQETQYF.

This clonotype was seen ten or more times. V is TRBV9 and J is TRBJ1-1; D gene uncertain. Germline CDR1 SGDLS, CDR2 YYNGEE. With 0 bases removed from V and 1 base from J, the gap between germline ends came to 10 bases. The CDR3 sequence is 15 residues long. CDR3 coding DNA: TGTGCCAGCAGCGTAGCCGTCACACCGAACACTGAAGCTTTCTTT. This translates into CASSVAVTPNTEAFF.

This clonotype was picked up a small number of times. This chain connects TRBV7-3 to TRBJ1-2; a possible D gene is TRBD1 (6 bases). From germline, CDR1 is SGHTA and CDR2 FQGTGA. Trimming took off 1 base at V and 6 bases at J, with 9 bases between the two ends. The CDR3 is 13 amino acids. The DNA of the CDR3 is TGTGCCAGCAGCTTAAGAAGGGGGGATGGCTACACCTTC. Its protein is CASSLRRGDGYTF.

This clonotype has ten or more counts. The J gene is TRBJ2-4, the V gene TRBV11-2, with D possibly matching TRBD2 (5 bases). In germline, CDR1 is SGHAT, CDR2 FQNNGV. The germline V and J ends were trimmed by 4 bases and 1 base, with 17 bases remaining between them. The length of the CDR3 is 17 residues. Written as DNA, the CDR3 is TGTGCCAGCAGCTCTAGCCTAAGGACGGGGGCCAAAAACATTCAGTACTTC. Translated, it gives CASSSSLRTGAKNIQYF.

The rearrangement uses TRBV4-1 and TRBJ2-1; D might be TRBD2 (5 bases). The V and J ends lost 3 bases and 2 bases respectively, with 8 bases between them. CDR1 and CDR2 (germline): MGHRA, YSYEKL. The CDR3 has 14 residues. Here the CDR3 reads CASSQEVAYNEQFF. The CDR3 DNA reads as TGCGCCAGCAGCCAGGAGGTAGCCTACAATGAGCAGTTCTTC.

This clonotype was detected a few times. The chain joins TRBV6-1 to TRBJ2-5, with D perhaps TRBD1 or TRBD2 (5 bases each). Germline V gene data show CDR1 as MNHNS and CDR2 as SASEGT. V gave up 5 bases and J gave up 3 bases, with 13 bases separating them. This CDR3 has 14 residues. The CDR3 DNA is TGTGCCAGCAGTCCGGGGCCCTCCGAAGAGACCCAGTACTTC. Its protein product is CASSPGPSEETQYF.

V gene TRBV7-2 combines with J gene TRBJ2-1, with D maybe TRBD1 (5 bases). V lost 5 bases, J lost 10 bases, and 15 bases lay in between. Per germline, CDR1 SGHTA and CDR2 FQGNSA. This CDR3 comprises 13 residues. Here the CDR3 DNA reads TGTGCCAGCAGCCCCATTCCAGGGCCGGAGCAGTTCTTC. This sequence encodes CASSPIPGPEQFF.